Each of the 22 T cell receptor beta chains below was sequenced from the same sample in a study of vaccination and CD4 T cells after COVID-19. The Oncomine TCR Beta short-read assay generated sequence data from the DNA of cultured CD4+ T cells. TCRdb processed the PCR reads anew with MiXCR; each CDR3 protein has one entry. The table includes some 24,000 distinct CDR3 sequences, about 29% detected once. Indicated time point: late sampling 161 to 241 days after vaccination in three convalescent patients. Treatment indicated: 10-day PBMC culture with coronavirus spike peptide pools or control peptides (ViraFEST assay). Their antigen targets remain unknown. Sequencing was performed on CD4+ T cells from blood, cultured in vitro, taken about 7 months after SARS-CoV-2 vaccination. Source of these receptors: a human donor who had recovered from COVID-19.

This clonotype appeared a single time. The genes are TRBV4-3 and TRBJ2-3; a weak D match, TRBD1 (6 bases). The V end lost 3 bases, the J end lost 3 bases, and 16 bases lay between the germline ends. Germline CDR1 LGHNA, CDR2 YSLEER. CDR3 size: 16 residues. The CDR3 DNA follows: TGCGCCAGCAGCCAGGAACAGGGAACAAGGACAGATACGCAGTATTTT. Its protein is CASSQEQGTRTDTQYF.

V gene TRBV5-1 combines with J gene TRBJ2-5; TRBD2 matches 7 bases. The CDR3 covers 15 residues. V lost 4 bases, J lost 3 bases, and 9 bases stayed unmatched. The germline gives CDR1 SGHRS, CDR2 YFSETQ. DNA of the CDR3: TGCGCCAGCAGCCTGAGTGGGGGGGAGGAAGAGACCCAGTACTTC. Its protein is CASSLSGGEEETQYF.

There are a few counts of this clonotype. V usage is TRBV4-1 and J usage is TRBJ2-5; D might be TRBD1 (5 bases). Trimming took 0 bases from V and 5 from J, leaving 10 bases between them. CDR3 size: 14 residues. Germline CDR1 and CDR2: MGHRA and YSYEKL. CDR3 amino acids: CASSQDRVGETQYF. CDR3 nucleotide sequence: TGCGCCAGCAGCCAAGACAGGGTGGGCGAGACCCAGTACTTC.

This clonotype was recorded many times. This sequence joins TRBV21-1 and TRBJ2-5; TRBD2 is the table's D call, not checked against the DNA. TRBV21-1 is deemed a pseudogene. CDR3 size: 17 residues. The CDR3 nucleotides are TGTGCCAGCAGCAAAGCCCCACTAGCGGGAGCCCCAGAGACCCAGTACTTC. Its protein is CASSKAPLAGAPETQYF.

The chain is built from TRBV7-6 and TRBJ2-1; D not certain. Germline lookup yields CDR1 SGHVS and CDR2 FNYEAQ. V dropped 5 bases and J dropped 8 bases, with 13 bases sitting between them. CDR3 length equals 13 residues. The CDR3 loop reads CASSTGPSDEQFF. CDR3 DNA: TGTGCCAGCAGCACCGGACCCAGCGATGAGCAGTTCTTC.

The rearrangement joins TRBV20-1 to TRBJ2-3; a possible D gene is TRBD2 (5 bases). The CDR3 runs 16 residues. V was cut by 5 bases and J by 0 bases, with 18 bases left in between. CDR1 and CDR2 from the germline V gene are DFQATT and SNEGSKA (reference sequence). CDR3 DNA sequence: TGCAGTGCTGACTCCCGGTTCGGCGGGAGCACAGATACGCAGTATTTT. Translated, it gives CSADSRFGGSTDTQYF.

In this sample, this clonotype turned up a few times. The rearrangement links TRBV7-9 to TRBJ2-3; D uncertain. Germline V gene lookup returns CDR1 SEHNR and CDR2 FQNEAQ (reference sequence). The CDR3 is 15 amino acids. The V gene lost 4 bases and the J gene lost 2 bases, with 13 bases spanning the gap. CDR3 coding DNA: TGTGCCAGCAGCTCTTTTAGCCGAAACACAGATACGCAGTATTTT. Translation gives CASSSFSRNTDTQYF.

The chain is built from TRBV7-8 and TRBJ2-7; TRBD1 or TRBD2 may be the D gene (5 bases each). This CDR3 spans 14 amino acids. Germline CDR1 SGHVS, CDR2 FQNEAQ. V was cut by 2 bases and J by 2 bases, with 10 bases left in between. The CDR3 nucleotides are TGTGCCAGCAGCTTACGGGACCATACCTACGAGCAGTACTTC. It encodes CASSLRDHTYEQYF.

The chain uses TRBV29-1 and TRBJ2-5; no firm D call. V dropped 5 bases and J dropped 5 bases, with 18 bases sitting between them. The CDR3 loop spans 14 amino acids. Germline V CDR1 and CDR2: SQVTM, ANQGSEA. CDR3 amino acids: CSVIWPNSRETQYF. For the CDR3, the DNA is TGCAGCGTTATTTGGCCGAATTCTCGGGAGACCCAGTACTTC.

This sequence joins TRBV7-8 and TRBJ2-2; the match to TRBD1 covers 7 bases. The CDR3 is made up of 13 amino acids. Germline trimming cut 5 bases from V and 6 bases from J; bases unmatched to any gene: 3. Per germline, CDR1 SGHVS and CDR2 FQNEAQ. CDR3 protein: CASSDRESGELFF. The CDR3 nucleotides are TGTGCCAGCAGCGACAGGGAGTCCGGGGAGCTGTTTTTT.

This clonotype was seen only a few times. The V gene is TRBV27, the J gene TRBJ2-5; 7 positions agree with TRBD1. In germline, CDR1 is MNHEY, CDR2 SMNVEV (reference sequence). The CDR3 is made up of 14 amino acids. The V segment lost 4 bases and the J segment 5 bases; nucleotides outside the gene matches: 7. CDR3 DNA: TGTGCCAGCAGTTCCTTCGACAGGGCGGAGACCCAGTACTTC. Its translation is CASSSFDRAETQYF.

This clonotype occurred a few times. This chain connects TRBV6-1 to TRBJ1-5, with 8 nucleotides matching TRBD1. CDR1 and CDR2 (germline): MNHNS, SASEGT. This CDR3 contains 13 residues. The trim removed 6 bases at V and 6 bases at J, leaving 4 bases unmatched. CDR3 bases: TGTGCCAGCAGCCGGACAGGGTTTCAGCCCCAGCATTTT. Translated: CASSRTGFQPQHF.

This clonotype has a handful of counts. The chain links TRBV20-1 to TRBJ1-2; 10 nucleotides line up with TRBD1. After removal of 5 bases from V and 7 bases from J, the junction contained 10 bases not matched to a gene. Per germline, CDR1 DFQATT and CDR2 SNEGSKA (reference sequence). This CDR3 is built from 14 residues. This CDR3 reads CSAAGTGVAGGYTF. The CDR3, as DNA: TGCAGTGCTGCCGGGACAGGGGTGGCCGGTGGCTACACCTTC.

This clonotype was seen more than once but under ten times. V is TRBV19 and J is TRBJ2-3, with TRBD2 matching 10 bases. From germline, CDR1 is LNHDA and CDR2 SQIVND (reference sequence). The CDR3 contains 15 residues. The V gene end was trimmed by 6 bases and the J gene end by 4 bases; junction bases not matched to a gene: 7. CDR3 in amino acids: CASSPLAGAADTQYF. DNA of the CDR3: TGTGCCAGTAGCCCCCTAGCGGGAGCGGCAGATACGCAGTATTTT.

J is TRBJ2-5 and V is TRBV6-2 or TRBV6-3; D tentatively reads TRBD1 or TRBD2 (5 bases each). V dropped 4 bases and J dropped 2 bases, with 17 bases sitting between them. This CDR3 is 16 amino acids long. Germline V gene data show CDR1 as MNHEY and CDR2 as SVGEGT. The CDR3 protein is CASSFLRGAGQETQYF. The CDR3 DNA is TGTGCCAGCAGTTTTCTAAGAGGGGCCGGACAAGAGACCCAGTACTTC.

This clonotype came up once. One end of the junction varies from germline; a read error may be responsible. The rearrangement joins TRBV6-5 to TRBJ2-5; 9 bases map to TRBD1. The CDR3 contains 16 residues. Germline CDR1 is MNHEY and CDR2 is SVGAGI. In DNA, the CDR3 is TGTGCCAGCAGTTACGCACCGGGACAGGGAGGAGAGATCCAGTACTTC. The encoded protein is CASSYAPGQGGEIQYF.

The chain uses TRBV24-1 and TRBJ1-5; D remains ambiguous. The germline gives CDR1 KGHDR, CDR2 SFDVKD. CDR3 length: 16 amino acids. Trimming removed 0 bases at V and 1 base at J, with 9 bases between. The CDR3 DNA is TGTGCCACCAGTGATTTGAATAGGGCCAGCAATCAGCCCCAGCATTTT. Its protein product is CATSDLNRASNQPQHF.

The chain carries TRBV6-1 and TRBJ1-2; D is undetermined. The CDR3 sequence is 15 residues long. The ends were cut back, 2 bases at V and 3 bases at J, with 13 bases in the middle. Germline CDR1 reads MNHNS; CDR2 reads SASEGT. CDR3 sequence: CASSELFVGYYGYTF. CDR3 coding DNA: TGTGCCAGCAGTGAATTGTTCGTGGGGTACTATGGCTACACCTTC.

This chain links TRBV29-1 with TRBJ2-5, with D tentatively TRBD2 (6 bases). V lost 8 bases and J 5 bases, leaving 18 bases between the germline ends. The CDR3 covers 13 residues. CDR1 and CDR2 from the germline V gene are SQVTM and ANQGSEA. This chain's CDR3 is CSLQTGTSETQYF. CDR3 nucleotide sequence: TGCAGCCTCCAAACGGGTACTAGCGAGACCCAGTACTTC. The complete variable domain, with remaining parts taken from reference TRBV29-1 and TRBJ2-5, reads SAVISQKPSRDICQRGTSLTIQCQVDSQVTMMFWYRQQPGQSLTLIATANQGSEATYESGFVIDKFPISRPNLTFSTLTVSNMSPEDSSIYLCSLQTGTSETQYFGPGTRLLVL.

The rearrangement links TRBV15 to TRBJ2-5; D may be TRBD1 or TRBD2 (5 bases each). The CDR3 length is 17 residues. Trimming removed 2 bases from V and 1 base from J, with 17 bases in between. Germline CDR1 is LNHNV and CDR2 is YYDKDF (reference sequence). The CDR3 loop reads CATSRCEMKGPQETQYF. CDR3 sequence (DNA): TGTGCCACCAGCAGATGCGAAATGAAGGGACCCCAAGAGACCCAGTACTTC.

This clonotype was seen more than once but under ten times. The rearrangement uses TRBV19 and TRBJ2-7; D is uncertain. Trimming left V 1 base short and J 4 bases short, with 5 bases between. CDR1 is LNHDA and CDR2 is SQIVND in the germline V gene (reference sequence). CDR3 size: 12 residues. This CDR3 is CASSIVGYEQYF. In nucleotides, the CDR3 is TGTGCCAGTAGTATAGTTGGATACGAGCAGTACTTC.

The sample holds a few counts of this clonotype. The CDR3 sequence is CASSPTGPYNSPLHF. The CDR3 coding sequence is TGTGCCAGCAGTCCGACAGGCCCTTATAATTCACCCCTCCACTTT. The rearrangement links TRBV6-1 to TRBJ1-6; weak D call: TRBD1 (6 bases). Germline V CDR1 and CDR2: MNHNS, SASEGT. The CDR3 runs 15 residues. V lost 5 bases and J lost 4, with 12 bases in between.